The entry below gives a single T cell receptor beta chain sequence along with its context. Its antigen is unidentified. The data are from a study of shared clonotypes between healthy human individuals. Study-level information: The study drew on two women and a few men aged 18 to 49 as donors. Study results and limitations: Compared with memory subsets, naive subsets generally had larger estimated richness. Several donors showed sharing of about 5.5% of naive CD4 clonotypes. Lower generation probabilities were found for non-shared clonotypes than for those shared by all four donors.

TCRdb keeps only in-frame clones here, not all; method: immunoSEQ multiplex PCR. The data contain about 680,000 clones, around 73% of them singletons. The V gene lost 3 bases and the J gene lost 5 bases, with 16 bases spanning the gap. Germline V CDR1 and CDR2: SEHNR, FQNEAQ (reference sequence). The CDR3 is 15 amino acids. The source material was memory CD4+ T cells sorted from blood. Sample subset: CD45RA-negative fraction. This receptor was obtained from a woman in her twenties or thirties in good health. J is TRBJ1-1 and V is TRBV7-9; D gene ambiguous. CDR3 amino acids: CASSFTSEGETEAFF. The CDR3 DNA sequence: TGTGCCAGCAGCTTCACTTCGGAGGGAGAGACTGAAGCTTTCTTT.